A selection of T cell receptor beta chains follows, all from one sample in a study of OX40 agonist ivuxolimab in advanced cancers. Sequencing was performed with immunoSEQ multiplex PCR; in TCRdb, only in-frame clones are kept and a portion is missing. The table has 35,000 to 45,000 clones, 70% to 85% seen once. Here the sequenced sample was CD4+ or CD8+ T cells sorted from blood, taken in a trial of the OX40 agonist ivuxolimab. These receptors originate from an adult with an advanced solid tumor such as melanoma, head and neck, liver or kidney cancer. Each CDR3 is given with its conserved first and last residue. D genes are given only for firm matches. Clone size is stated in some rows and not others, as once, few, many or a class when expanded.

d_call: TRBD2
clone_size: -
j_call: TRBJ2-2
v_call: TRBV7-2
cdr3_nt: TGTGCCAGCAGCTTAGGTGGGGGGGTCGGGGAGCTGTTTTTT
cdr3_aa: CASSLGGGVGELFF

d_call: -
clone_size: -
j_call: TRBJ1-6
v_call: TRBV25-1
cdr3_nt: TGTGCCAGCAGTGAACGGGGTTCACCCCTCCACTTT
cdr3_aa: CASSERGSPLHF

d_call: TRBD1
clone_size: -
j_call: TRBJ2-7
v_call: TRBV6-1
cdr3_nt: TGTGCCACCAATTTCGGACAGGGATCCTACGAGCAGTACTTC
cdr3_aa: CATNFGQGSYEQYF

d_call: -
clone_size: -
j_call: TRBJ1-1
v_call: TRBV27
cdr3_nt: TGTGCCAGCAGGGGGACTTCGAGAGACACTGAAGCTTTCTTT
cdr3_aa: CASRGTSRDTEAFF

d_call: -
clone_size: -
j_call: TRBJ1-5
v_call: TRBV19
cdr3_nt: TGTGCCAGTAGTCGGGGCGGCTATCAGCCCCAGCATTTT
cdr3_aa: CASSRGGYQPQHF

d_call: -
clone_size: -
j_call: TRBJ2-3
v_call: TRBV18
cdr3_nt: TGTGCCAGCTCACCCACAGATACGCAGTATTTT
cdr3_aa: CASSPTDTQYF

d_call: -
clone_size: -
j_call: TRBJ2-5
v_call: TRBV11-2
cdr3_nt: TGTGCCAGCAGCCACAAAGAGACCCAGTACTTC
cdr3_aa: CASSHKETQYF

d_call: -
clone_size: -
j_call: TRBJ2-3
v_call: TRBV5-1
cdr3_nt: TGCGCCAGCAGCTTGAGAGGGCTCCTCACAGATACGCAGTATTTT
cdr3_aa: CASSLRGLLTDTQYF

d_call: TRBD1
clone_size: -
j_call: TRBJ1-1
v_call: TRBV6-1
cdr3_nt: TGTGCCAGCAGTCAGGGGGGGGAGTCCACTGAAGCTTTCTTT
cdr3_aa: CASSQGGESTEAFF

d_call: -
clone_size: -
j_call: TRBJ2-7
v_call: TRBV5-1
cdr3_nt: TGCGCCAGCAGTTCGGACGGGCGCTCCGAGCAGTACTTC
cdr3_aa: CASSSDGRSEQYF

d_call: TRBD1
clone_size: -
j_call: TRBJ1-1
v_call: TRBV29-1
cdr3_nt: TGCAGCGTTCGGACAGGCCCTGAAGCTTTCTTT
cdr3_aa: CSVRTGPEAFF

d_call: TRBD1
clone_size: -
j_call: TRBJ1-3
v_call: TRBV2
cdr3_nt: TGTGCCAGCAGTCGGGACAGGGTAGGGTACACCATATATTTT
cdr3_aa: CASSRDRVGYTIYF

d_call: -
clone_size: many
j_call: TRBJ1-5
v_call: TRBV30
cdr3_nt: TGTGCCTGGAGTGTCTCGGAATCATGGCCCCAGCATTTT
cdr3_aa: CAWSVSESWPQHF

d_call: TRBD1
clone_size: -
j_call: TRBJ1-2
v_call: TRBV4-2
cdr3_nt: TGTGCCAGCAGCCAAGGGGGACAGGGCGATGGCTACACCTTC
cdr3_aa: CASSQGGQGDGYTF

d_call: -
clone_size: -
j_call: TRBJ2-1
v_call: TRBV4-2
cdr3_nt: TGTGCCAGCAGCCAAGCCCCCTACAATGAGCAGTTCTTC
cdr3_aa: CASSQAPYNEQFF

d_call: -
clone_size: -
j_call: TRBJ1-1
v_call: TRBV7-2
cdr3_nt: TGTGCCAGCACTCGAACAGGGTTAGGGAACACTGAAGCTTTCTTT
cdr3_aa: CASTRTGLGNTEAFF